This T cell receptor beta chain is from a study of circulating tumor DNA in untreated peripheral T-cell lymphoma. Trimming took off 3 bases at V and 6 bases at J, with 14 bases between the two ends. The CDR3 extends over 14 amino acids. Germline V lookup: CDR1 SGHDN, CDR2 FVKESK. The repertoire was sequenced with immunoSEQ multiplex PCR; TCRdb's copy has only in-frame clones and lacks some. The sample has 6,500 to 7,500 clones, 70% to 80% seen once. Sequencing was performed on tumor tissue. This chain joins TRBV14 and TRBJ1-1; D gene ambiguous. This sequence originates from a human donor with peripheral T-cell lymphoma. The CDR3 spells CASSHKGSGSEAFF. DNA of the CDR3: TGTGCCAGCAGCCATAAGGGATCTGGTTCTGAAGCTTTCTTT.